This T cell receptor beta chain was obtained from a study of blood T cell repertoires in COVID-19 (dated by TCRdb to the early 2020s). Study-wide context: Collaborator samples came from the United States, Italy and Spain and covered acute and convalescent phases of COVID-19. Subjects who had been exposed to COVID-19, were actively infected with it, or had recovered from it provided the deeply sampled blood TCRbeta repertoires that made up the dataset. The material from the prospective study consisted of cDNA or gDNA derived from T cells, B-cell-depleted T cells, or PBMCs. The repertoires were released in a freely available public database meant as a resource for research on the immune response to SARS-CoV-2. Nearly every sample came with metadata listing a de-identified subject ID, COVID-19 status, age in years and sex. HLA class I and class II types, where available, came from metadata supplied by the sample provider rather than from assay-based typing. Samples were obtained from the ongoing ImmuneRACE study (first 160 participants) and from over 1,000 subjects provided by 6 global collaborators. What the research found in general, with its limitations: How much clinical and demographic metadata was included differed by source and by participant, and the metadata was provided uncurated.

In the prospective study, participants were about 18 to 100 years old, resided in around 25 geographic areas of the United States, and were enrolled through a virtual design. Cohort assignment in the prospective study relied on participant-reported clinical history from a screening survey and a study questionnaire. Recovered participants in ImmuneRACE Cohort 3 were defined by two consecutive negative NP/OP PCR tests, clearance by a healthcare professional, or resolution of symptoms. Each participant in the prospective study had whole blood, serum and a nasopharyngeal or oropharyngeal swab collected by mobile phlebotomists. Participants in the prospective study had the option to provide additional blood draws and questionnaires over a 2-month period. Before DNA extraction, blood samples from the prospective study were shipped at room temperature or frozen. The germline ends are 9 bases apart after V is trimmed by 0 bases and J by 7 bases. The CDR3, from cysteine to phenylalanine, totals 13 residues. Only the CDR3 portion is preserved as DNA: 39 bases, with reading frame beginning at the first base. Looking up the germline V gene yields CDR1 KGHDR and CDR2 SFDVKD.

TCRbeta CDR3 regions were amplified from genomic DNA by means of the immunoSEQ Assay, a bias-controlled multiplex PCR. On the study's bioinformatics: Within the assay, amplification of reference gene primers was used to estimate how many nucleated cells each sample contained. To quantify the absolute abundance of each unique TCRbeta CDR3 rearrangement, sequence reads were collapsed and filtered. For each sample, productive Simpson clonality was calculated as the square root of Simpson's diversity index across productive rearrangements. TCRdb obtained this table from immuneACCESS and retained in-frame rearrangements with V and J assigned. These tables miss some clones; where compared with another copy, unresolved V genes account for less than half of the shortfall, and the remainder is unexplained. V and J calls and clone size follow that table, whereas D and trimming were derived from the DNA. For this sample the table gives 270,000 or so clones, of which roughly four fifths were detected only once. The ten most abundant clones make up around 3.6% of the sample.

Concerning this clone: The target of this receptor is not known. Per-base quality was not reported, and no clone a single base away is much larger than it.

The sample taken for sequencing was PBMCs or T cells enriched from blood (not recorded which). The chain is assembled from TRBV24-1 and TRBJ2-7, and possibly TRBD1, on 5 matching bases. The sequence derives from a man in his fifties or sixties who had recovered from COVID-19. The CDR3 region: CATSDLMGQEQYF. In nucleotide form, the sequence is TGTGCCACCAGTGATTTGATGGGGCAGGAGCAGTACTTC.